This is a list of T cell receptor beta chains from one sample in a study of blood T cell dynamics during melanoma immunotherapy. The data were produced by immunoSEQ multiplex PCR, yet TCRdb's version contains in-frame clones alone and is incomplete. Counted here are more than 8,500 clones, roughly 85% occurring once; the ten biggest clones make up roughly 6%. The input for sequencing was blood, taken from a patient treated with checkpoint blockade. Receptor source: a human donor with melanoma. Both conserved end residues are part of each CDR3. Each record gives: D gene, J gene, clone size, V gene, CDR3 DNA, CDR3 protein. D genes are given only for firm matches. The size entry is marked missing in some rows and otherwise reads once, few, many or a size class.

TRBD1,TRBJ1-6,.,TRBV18,TGTGCCAGCTCACAAGGGGGCGATAATTCACCCCTCCACTTT,CASSQGGDNSPLHF
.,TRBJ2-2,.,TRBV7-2,TGTGCCAGCAGCCTAGACACCTACACCGGGGAGCTGTTTTTT,CASSLDTYTGELFF
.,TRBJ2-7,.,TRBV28,TGTGCCAGCAGTTTAGAGGCGGCAGGTGTTTCCTACGAGCAGTACTTC,CASSLEAAGVSYEQYF
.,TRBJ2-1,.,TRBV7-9,TGTGCCAGCAGCAAATACGGCTCCTACAATGAGCAGTTCTTC,CASSKYGSYNEQFF
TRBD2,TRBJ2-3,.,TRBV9,TGTGCCAGCGGAATGGGGGGGGACACAGATACGCAGTATTTT,CASGMGGDTDTQYF
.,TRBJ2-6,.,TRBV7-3,TGTGCCAGCAGCCCGAGCTCTGGGGCCAACGTCCTGACTTTC,CASSPSSGANVLTF
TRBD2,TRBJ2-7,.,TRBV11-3,TGTGCCAGCAGCCGGGACTACGCGAGCTCCTACGAGCAGTACTTC,CASSRDYASSYEQYF
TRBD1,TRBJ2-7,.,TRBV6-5,TGTGCCAGCAGCTCGGGACAGGGGGATACCTACGAGCAGTACTTC,CASSSGQGDTYEQYF
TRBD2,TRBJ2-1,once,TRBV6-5,TGTGCCAGCAGATCCCTGGGGGGGATCTACAATGAGCAGTTCTTC,CASRSLGGIYNEQFF
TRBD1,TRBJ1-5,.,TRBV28,TGTGCCAGCAGTTTCAGGGGGAGGGGGCCCCAGCATTTT,CASSFRGRGPQHF
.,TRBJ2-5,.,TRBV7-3,TGTGCCAGCAGCCAAGCGACGAAAGAGACCCAGTACTTC,CASSQATKETQYF
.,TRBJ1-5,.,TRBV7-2,TGTGCCAACAGCTTAGTAACCACCGATCAGCCCCAGCATTTT,CANSLVTTDQPQHF
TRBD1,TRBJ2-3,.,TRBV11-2,TGTGCCAGCAGTCGATCCGGGACAGGGGTGCCGAATACGCAGTATTTT,CASSRSGTGVPNTQYF
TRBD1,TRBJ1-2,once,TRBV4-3,TGCGCCAGCAGCCAAGATTTGGGCGGACAGGGGGCATATGGCTACACCTTC,CASSQDLGGQGAYGYTF
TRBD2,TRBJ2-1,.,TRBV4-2,TGTGCCAGCAGCCAAGATCTAGCGGGAGCGAGCTACAATGAGCAGTTCTTC,CASSQDLAGASYNEQFF
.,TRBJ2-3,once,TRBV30,TGTGCCTGGAGCCTAAGCCCCTCGGGCCTTCATACAGATACGCAGTATTTT,CAWSLSPSGLHTDTQYF
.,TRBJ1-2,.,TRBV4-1,TGCGCCAGCAGCCCCGGGGCGGATAACTATGGCTACACCTTC,CASSPGADNYGYTF